This T cell receptor beta chain came from a study of identical twins. Study-wide results and limits: Shared out-of-frame alpha sequences (those common to twins) showed excess low generation probability. Findings came from cross-sectional statistics, without long-term follow-up of donors.

This clonotype was observed a handful of times. Its antigen is as yet unknown. This CDR3 is built from 14 residues. The V end was cut by 5 bases, the J end by 2 bases, with 13 bases between. Looked up from germline, CDR1 is LNHNV and CDR2 is YYDKDF (reference sequence). From the 5' RACE reads, TCRdb called clonotypes with MiXCR, one entry per CDR3 protein. The sample includes about 810,000 distinct CDR3 sequences, about 12% of them seen just once. These data also formed part of another study, on yellow fever vaccine responses in identical twins.

The sample was PBMCs. This TCR was recovered from a young woman in good health. The rearrangement joins TRBV15 to TRBJ2-7; D tentatively fits TRBD1 or TRBD2 (7 bases each). Here the CDR3 reads CATSAQGGPYEQYF. The CDR3 DNA reads TGTGCCACCAGCGCCCAGGGGGGGCCCTACGAGCAGTACTTC.